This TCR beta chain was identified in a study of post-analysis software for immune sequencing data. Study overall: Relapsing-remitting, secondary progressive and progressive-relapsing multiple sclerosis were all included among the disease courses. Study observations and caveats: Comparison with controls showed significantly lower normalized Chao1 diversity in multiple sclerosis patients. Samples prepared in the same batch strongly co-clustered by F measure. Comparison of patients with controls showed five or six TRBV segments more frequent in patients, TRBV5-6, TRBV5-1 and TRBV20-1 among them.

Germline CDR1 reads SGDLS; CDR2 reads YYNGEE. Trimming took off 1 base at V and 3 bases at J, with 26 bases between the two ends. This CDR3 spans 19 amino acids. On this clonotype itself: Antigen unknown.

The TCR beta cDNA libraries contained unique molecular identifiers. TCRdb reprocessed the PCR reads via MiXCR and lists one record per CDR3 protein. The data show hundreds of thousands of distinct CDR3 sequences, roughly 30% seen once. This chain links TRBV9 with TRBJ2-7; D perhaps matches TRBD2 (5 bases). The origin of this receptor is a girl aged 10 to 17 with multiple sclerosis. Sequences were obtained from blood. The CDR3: CASSVKRVSVDGGFYEQYF. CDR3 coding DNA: TGTGCCAGCAGCGTAAAAAGGGTGTCCGTGGACGGAGGATTCTACGAGCAGTACTTC.